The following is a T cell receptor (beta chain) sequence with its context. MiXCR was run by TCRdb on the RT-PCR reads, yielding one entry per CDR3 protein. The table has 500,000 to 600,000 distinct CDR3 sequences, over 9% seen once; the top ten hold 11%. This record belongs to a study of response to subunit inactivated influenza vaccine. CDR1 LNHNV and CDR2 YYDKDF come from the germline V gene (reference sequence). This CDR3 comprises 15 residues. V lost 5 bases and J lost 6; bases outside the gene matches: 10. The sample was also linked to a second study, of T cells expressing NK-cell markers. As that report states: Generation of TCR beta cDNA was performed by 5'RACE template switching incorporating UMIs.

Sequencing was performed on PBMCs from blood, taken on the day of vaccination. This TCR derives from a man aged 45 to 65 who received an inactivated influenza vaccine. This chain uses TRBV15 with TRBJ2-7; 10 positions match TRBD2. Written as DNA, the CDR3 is TGTGCCACCAGCCGCGCTAGCGGGAGAATGAGCGAGCAGTACTTC. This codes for CATSRASGRMSEQYF.